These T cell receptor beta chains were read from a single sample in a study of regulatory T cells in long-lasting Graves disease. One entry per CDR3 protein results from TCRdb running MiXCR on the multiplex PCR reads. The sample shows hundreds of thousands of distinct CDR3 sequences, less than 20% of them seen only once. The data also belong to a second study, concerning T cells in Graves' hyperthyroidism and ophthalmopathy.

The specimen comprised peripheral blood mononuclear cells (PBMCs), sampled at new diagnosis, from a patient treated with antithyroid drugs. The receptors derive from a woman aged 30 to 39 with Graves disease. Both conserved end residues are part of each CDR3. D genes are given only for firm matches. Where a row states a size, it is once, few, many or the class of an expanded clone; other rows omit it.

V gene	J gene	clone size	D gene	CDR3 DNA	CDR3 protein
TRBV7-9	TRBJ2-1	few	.	TGTGCCAGCAGCCGATTCAACAGCGGGGAGCAGTTCTTC	CASSRFNSGEQFF
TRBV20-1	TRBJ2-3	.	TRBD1	TGCAGCCTCACAGGGGGCACAGATACGCAGTATTTT	CSLTGGTDTQYF
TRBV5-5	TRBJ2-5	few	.	TGTGCCAGCAAACTCGACCCGACAATGCAAGAGACCCAGTACTTC	CASKLDPTMQETQYF
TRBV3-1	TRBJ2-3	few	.	TGTGCCAGCAGCCAAGCGTATAGGAGCACAGATACGCAGTATTTT	CASSQAYRSTDTQYF
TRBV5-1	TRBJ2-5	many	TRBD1	TGCGCCAGCAGCCCGCCGGGACAGGGGATACAAGAGACCCAGTACTTC	CASSPPGQGIQETQYF
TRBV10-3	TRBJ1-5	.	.	TGTGCCATCAGTTCAACAGGACTAGCTAGCAATCAGCCCCAGCATTTT	CAISSTGLASNQPQHF
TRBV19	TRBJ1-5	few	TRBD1	TGTGCCAGTAGTTTTCTAAACAGGGGGCAGGATCAGCCCCAGCATTTT	CASSFLNRGQDQPQHF
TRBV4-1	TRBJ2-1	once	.	TGCGCCAGCAGCCAAGATTCAGGGTCCTACAATGAGCAGTTCTTC	CASSQDSGSYNEQFF
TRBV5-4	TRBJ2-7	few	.	TGTGCCAGCAGCTACCCGGGTAACTACGAGCAGTACTTC	CASSYPGNYEQYF
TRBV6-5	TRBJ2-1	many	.	TGTGCCAGCAGTTCCCAAAGCCCCAGCTCCTACAATGAGCAGTTCTTC	CASSSQSPSSYNEQFF
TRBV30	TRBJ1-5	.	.	TGTGCCTGGAGTGCCAATATAGGGACTCAGCCCCAGCATTTT	CAWSANIGTQPQHF
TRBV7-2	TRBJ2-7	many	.	TGTGCCAGCAGTAAGCCGGGAACCTACGAGCAGTACTTC	CASSKPGTYEQYF
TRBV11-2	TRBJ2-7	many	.	TGTGCCAGCAGCTTGGTGGGGGCCTACGAGCAGTACTTC	CASSLVGAYEQYF
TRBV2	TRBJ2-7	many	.	TGTGCCAGCAGTGACAGGGGATGGGGCTACGAGCAGTACTTC	CASSDRGWGYEQYF
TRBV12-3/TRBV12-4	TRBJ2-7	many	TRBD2	TGTGCCAGCAGCCGCCAGGGTAGCGGGGGAGACTACGAGCAGTACTTC	CASSRQGSGGDYEQYF
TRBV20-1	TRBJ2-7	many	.	TGCAGTGCTAGAGATTTGGAAGAAAACTACGAGCAGTACTTC	CSARDLEENYEQYF
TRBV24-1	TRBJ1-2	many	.	TGTGCCACCAAGGGGCCAGGGAGGAACGGCTACACCTTC	CATKGPGRNGYTF
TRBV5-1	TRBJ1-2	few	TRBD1	TGCGCCAGCAGCTTACCCGGGACAGGGGTTCGTGGCTACACCTTC	CASSLPGTGVRGYTF
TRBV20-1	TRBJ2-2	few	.	TGCAGTGCTAGGGGGACCCTAGACACCGGGGAGCTGTTTTTT	CSARGTLDTGELFF
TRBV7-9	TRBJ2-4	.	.	TGTGCCAGCAGCTTAGCGAATCGGGGGAACATTCAGTACTTC	CASSLANRGNIQYF
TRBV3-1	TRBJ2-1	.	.	TGTGCCAGCAGCCCGACCCCTGGTAGCGATCGCAACAATGAGCAGTTCTTC	CASSPTPGSDRNNEQFF
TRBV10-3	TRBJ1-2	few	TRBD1	TGTGCCATCTCAACCCAGGGGGCCAGCTATGGCTACACCTTC	CAISTQGASYGYTF
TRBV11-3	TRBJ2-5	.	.	TGTGCCAGCAGCTTAGAGGAGCAAGAGACCCAGTACTTC	CASSLEEQETQYF
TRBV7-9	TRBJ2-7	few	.	TGTGCCAGCAGCCCCGGGGTAGTCGATCAGTACTTC	CASSPGVVDQYF
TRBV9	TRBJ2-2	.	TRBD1	TGTGCCAGCAGCCCCGGGGACAGGGGGCAGGGGGAGCTGTTTTTT	CASSPGDRGQGELFF
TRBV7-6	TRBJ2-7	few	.	TGTGCCAGCAGCTTTAGTTCGGGTAGGTTCTACGAGCAGTACTTC	CASSFSSGRFYEQYF
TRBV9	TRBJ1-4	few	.	TGTGCCAGCAGGGGGGCTCCCAGTGAAAAACTGTTTTTT	CASRGAPSEKLFF
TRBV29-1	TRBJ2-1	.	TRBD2	TGCAGCGTTATTCCAGCGGGAGCTGGGAATGAGCAGTTCTTC	CSVIPAGAGNEQFF
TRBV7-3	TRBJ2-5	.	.	TGTGCCAGCAGCCCAGGACTGATACGGGGAGAGACCCAGTACTTC	CASSPGLIRGETQYF
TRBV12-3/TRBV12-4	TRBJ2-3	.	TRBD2	TGTGCCAGCAGTTCCCAACCTAGCGGGCTTTTGACGGATACGCAGTATTTT	CASSSQPSGLLTDTQYF
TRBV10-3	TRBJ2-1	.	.	TGTGCCATCAGTGAGGGTGGCGGCGGCGCCTACAATGAGCAGTTCTTC	CAISEGGGGAYNEQFF
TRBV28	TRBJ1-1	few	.	TGTGCCAGCAGCGTATCTTGGGGTGAGACGAGACCTCTTGAAGCTTTCTTT	CASSVSWGETRPLEAFF
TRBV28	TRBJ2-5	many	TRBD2	TGTGCCACCAGAACTAGCGGAACCCGGGCCCAGTACTTC	CATRTSGTRAQYF
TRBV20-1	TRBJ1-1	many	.	TGCAGCGTCATATTTGGCTTCGAAGCTTTCTTT	CSVIFGFEAFF
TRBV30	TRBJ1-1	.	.	TGTGCCTGGACTCTAAGACAGACTGAAGCTTTCTTT	CAWTLRQTEAFF
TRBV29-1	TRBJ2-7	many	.	TGCAGCGTTGAAGTTGGCCTAGCCCACGAGCAGTACTTC	CSVEVGLAHEQYF
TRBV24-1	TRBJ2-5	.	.	TGTGCCACGCCCGCTGGCCAGAACCCGAAAAAACAAGAGACCCAGTACTTC	CATPAGQNPKKQETQYF
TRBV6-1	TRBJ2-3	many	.	TGTGCCAGCAGTGTTGGGCTTAGCACAGATACGCAGTATTTT	CASSVGLSTDTQYF
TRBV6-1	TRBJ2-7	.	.	TGTGCCAGCAAAGCGGACACCTACGAGCAGTACTTC	CASKADTYEQYF
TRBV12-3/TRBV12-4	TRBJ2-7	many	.	TGTGCCAGCAGCCGAGGGGGAGTTTGGGAGCAGTACTTC	CASSRGGVWEQYF
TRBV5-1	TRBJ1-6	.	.	TGCGCCAGCAGCTTTGCCCTCAGGGACTCACCCCTCCACTTT	CASSFALRDSPLHF
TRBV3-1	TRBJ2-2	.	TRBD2	TGTGCCAGCAGCCAAGCCTTAGCGGGAGTCGGGGAGCTGTTTTTT	CASSQALAGVGELFF
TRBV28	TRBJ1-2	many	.	TGTGCCAGCAGTCCCGGGACGGTTAACTATGGCTACACCTTC	CASSPGTVNYGYTF
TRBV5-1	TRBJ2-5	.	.	TGCGCCAGCAGCTTGGGGGGGACGACCTGGGGAGAGACCCAGTACTTC	CASSLGGTTWGETQYF
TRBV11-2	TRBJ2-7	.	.	TGTGCCAGCGGCTGGAACCCCACGGCCCACGAGCAGTACTTC	CASGWNPTAHEQYF
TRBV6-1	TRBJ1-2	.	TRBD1	TGTGCCAGCCTCTCGCCGTGGGGAAAGGACAGGGAGGGGGATGGCTACACCTTC	CASLSPWGKDREGDGYTF
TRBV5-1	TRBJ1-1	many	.	TGCGCCAGCAGCTTGGTGGCAGGGGTTACGGACACTGAAGCTTTCTTT	CASSLVAGVTDTEAFF
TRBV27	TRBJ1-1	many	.	TGTGCCAGCAGCCCACAGGGCGACATGAACACTGAAGCTTTCTTT	CASSPQGDMNTEAFF
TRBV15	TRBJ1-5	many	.	TGTGCCACCAGCAGAGAAGGGCGGAATAGCAATCAGCCCCAGCATTTT	CATSREGRNSNQPQHF
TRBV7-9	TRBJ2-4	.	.	TGTGCCAGCAGCTTGGGGGGGCAGGGGGCCAAAAACATTCAGTACTTC	CASSLGGQGAKNIQYF
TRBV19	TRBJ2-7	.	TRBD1	TGTGCCAGTAGTCCCTGGGACAGGACCTACGAGCAGTACTTC	CASSPWDRTYEQYF
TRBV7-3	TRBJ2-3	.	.	TGTGCCAGCAGCCGAGAAGCGCTCGCCACAGATACGCAGTATTTT	CASSREALATDTQYF
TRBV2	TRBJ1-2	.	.	TGTGCCAGCAGGGCGGCAGGGAAGGATGGCTACACCTTC	CASRAAGKDGYTF
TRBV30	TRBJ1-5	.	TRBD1	TGTGCCTGGAGAAAGACAGGGGGCGGGCAGCCCCAGCATTTT	CAWRKTGGGQPQHF
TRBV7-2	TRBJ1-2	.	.	TGTGCCAGCAGCTATCTCGAATACACCTTC	CASSYLEYTF